This record covers a single T cell receptor (beta chain). This specimen comes from a study of shared T cell receptors in the human thymus. Assay: immunoSEQ multiplex PCR; the TCRdb copy retains only in-frame clones and omits some. The sample gives some 640,000 clones, around 87% of which show up once; about 0.0094% is in the top ten. Trimming took 3 bases from V and 4 from J; bases not matched to a gene: 10. Germline V gene sequence: CDR1 SGHDT, CDR2 YYEEEE. This CDR3 contains 18 residues. This same sample was also part of a study on human thymus T cells.

The sequencing sample was made of thymocytes. This receptor was obtained from a boy in the first two years of life with a congenital heart defect. The rearrangement joins TRBV5-6 to TRBJ2-6; 10 nucleotides align to TRBD1. The chain's CDR3 is CASSYKTGGDRGANVLTF. The CDR3 DNA reads TGTGCCAGCAGCTATAAGACAGGGGGCGATCGGGGGGCCAACGTCCTGACTTTC.